These 30 T cell receptor beta chains came from one sample sequenced in a study of blood T cell repertoires in COVID-19. Profiled with immunoSEQ multiplex PCR; TCRdb holds only in-frame clones, not every one. The sample lists about 290,000 clones; more than 80% were seen once. Sequencing input: peripheral blood. These TCRs come from a woman under 40 with active or convalescent COVID-19.

V usage is TRBV19 and J usage is TRBJ1-2; 9 nucleotides line up with TRBD1. In germline, CDR1 is LNHDA, CDR2 SQIVND (reference sequence). V gave up 3 bases and J gave up 4 bases; unmatched junction bases: 9. The CDR3 is 16 amino acids. The CDR3 loop reads CASSMRTGQGSYGYTF. DNA of the CDR3: TGTGCCAGTAGTATGAGGACAGGACAGGGGTCCTATGGCTACACCTTC.

The rearrangement joins TRBV7-9 to TRBJ1-2; TRBD1 agrees at 9 bases. This CDR3 has 15 residues. Looked up from germline, CDR1 is SEHNR and CDR2 is FQNEAQ (reference sequence). Trimming at V came to 5 bases and at J to 7 bases, leaving 11 bases not matched to a gene. The CDR3 DNA sequence: TGTGCCAGCAGCCCACCGGGACAGGGTAATGGTGGCTACACCTTC. Translation: CASSPPGQGNGGYTF. Looking up the rest from reference TRBV7-9 and TRBJ1-2 gives the full variable domain: DTGVSQNPRHKITKRGQNVTFRCDPISEHNRLYWYRQTLGQGPEFLTYFQNEAQLEKSRLLSDRFSAERPKGSFSTLEIQRTEQGDSAMYLCASSPPGQGNGGYTFGSGTRLTVV.

This chain uses TRBV9 with TRBJ1-3, with a possible D match to TRBD1 (5 bases). CDR1 is SGDLS and CDR2 is YYNGEE in the germline V gene. Trimming pared 0 bases from V and 0 bases from J, leaving 13 bases between. The CDR3 runs 17 residues. The chain's CDR3 is CASSVDPHRSSGNTIYF. The CDR3 nucleotides read TGTGCCAGCAGCGTAGATCCCCACAGGAGCTCTGGAAACACCATATATTTT.

The chain carries TRBV23-1 and TRBJ2-1; 7 nucleotides align to TRBD2. TRBV23-1 falls under the ORF class, with uncertain function. This CDR3 has 16 amino acids. The junction had 5 bases not matched to a gene; V was cut back by 0 bases and J by 3 bases. The CDR3 nucleotides are TGCGCCAGCAGTCAATCGACGGCTAGCGGCTACAATGAGCAGTTCTTC. It yields the protein CASSQSTASGYNEQFF.

The J gene is TRBJ2-5, the V gene TRBV29-1; a weak D match, TRBD2 (6 bases). V lost 0 bases to trimming and J lost 4 bases, with 9 bases between them. This CDR3 region has 13 residues. Germline CDR1 is SQVTM and CDR2 is ANQGSEA. The CDR3 here is CSVEDLGGETQYF. In nucleotides, the CDR3 is TGCAGCGTTGAAGATCTGGGGGGAGAGACCCAGTACTTC.

As to this clone: The same CDR3 can be traced to other DNA sequences in this sample. This rearrangement joins TRBV11-2 to TRBJ1-6, with unresolved D. The germline CDR1 and CDR2 sequences are SGHAT and FQNNGV. The CDR3 is 14 amino acids. V dropped 5 bases and J dropped 0 bases, with 5 bases sitting between them. The CDR3: CASSPSSYNSPLHF. In nucleotides, the CDR3 is TGTGCCAGCAGCCCCAGCTCCTATAATTCACCCCTCCACTTT.

V usage is TRBV6-4 and J usage is TRBJ1-5, with D perhaps matching TRBD1 (6 bases). Germline V lookup: CDR1 MRHNA, CDR2 SNTAGT. The CDR3 is 15 amino acids. Between the trimmed V and J ends, which lost 9 bases and 0 bases, there was a span of 15 bases. The CDR3 region has the DNA TGTGCCAGTTATCGGGACACCCATAGCAATCAGCCCCAGCATTTT. Its translation: CASYRDTHSNQPQHF.

V gene TRBV7-2 combines with J gene TRBJ2-5, with D possibly TRBD1 on 6 matching bases. Germline CDR1 is SGHTA and CDR2 is FQGNSA. CDR3 length equals 15 residues. With 6 bases removed from V and 2 bases from J, the gap between germline ends came to 16 bases. This CDR3 reads CASSSQQGSQETQYF. The CDR3 DNA is TGTGCCAGCAGTTCACAACAGGGATCTCAAGAGACCCAGTACTTC.

The chain uses TRBV5-1 and TRBJ2-1; 8 positions match TRBD1. The trim removed 4 bases at V and 5 bases at J, leaving 5 bases unmatched. This CDR3 is 14 amino acids long. From germline, CDR1 is SGHRS and CDR2 YFSETQ. DNA for the CDR3: TGCGCCAGCAGCCTGAGGACAGGGAACAATGAGCAGTTCTTC. This codes for CASSLRTGNNEQFF.

J is TRBJ2-7 and V is TRBV28, with a weak D call TRBD2 (6 bases). Between the trimmed V and J ends, which lost 0 bases and 0 bases, there was a span of 6 bases. This CDR3 contains 14 residues. CDR1 and CDR2 from the germline V gene are MDHEN and SYDVKM. CDR3 region: CASSLWRGSYEQYF. The CDR3 DNA sequence: TGTGCCAGCAGTTTATGGCGGGGCTCCTACGAGCAGTACTTC. The full variable domain, in which reference TRBV28 and TRBJ2-7 provide the parts outside the CDR3, is DVKVTQSSRYLVKRTGEKVFLECVQDMDHENMFWYRQDPGLGLRLIYFSYDVKMKEKGDIPEGYSVSREKKERFSLILESASTNQTSMYLCASSLWRGSYEQYFGPGTRLTVT.

DNA for the CDR3: TGTGCCAGCAGCCACCGGGACAGGGAGAGTTCCCTCCACTTT. It is translated as CASSHRDRESSLHF. The rearrangement joins TRBV5-6 to TRBJ1-6; 9 bases align to TRBD1. CDR3 length: 14 amino acids. The junction had 10 bases not matched to a gene; V was cut back by 4 bases and J by 14 bases. The germline CDR1 and CDR2 sequences are SGHDT and YYEEEE.

J is TRBJ2-1 and V is TRBV4-3; possibly TRBD2 for D (5 bases). Trimming removed 1 base from V and 7 bases from J, with 14 bases in between. Per the germline V gene, CDR1 is LGHNA and CDR2 is YSLEER. The CDR3 has 15 amino acids. The CDR3 spells CASSQVPGAGNEQFF. In DNA, the CDR3 is TGCGCCAGCAGCCAAGTCCCGGGCGCGGGTAATGAGCAGTTCTTC.

The gene calls are TRBV30 and TRBJ1-2; D possibly corresponds to TRBD1 (5 bases). The CDR3 contains 12 residues. CDR1 is GTSNPN and CDR2 is SVGIG in the germline V gene (reference sequence). Trimming removed 4 bases from V and 6 bases from J, with 12 bases in between. CDR3 residues: CAWNGGSDGYTF. CDR3 DNA sequence: TGTGCCTGGAACGGGGGGAGCGATGGCTACACCTTC.

V usage is TRBV7-2 and J usage is TRBJ2-3; possible D gene TRBD2, 6 bases. Germline CDR1 is SGHTA and CDR2 is FQGNSA. This CDR3 is built from 16 residues. V shed 0 bases and J shed 3 bases, with 13 bases lying between them. The CDR3 bases are TGTGCCAGCAGCTTAGCGGGGGGTTTACGAACAGATACGCAGTATTTT. As protein: CASSLAGGLRTDTQYF.

The gene calls are TRBV28 and TRBJ1-2; tentative D call: TRBD1 (6 bases). The CDR3 spans 13 residues. Between the trimmed V and J ends, which lost 6 bases and 3 bases, there was a span of 11 bases. Germline V gene data show CDR1 as MDHEN and CDR2 as SYDVKM. The CDR3 here is CASREQGYYGYTF. The CDR3, as DNA: TGTGCCAGCAGAGAACAGGGATACTATGGCTACACCTTC.

V is TRBV13 and J is TRBJ2-7; 10 bases agree with TRBD2. The germline V gene has CDR1 PRHDT and CDR2 FYEKMQ (reference sequence). The trim removed 6 bases at V and 7 bases at J, leaving 6 bases unmatched. The CDR3 spans 13 residues. The chain's CDR3 is CASRERGGREQYF. The CDR3 DNA sequence: TGTGCCAGCAGGGAGCGGGGGGGCCGGGAGCAGTACTTC.

V and J are TRBV5-1 and TRBJ2-5; 9 bases map to TRBD2. After removal of 1 base from V and 5 bases from J, the junction contained 9 bases not matched to a gene. Germline loops: CDR1 SGHRS, CDR2 YFSETQ. CDR3 length: 16 amino acids. The CDR3 sequence is CASSLILAGPGETQYF. The CDR3 DNA reads as TGCGCCAGCAGCTTGATCCTAGCGGGGCCCGGGGAGACCCAGTACTTC. The full variable domain, completed using reference TRBV5-1 and TRBJ2-5, is KAGVTQTPRYLIKTRGQQVTLSCSPISGHRSVSWYQQTPGQGLQFLFEYFSETQRNKGNFPGRFSGRQFSNSRSEMNVSTLELGDSALYLCASSLILAGPGETQYFGPGTRLLVL.

The genes are TRBV4-1 and TRBJ2-7; 13 bases map to TRBD2. The CDR3 covers 15 residues. The germline V gene encodes CDR1 MGHRA and CDR2 YSYEKL. V dropped 4 bases and J dropped 5; count of bases not matched to a gene: 5. The CDR3 spells CASSLGLAGFNEQYF. The CDR3 region has the DNA TGCGCCAGCAGCCTGGGACTAGCGGGGTTCAACGAGCAGTACTTC.

The chain couples TRBV5-1 to TRBJ2-4; 8 positions match TRBD1. The V segment lost 0 bases and the J segment 8 bases; nucleotides outside the gene matches: 7. This CDR3 is built from 15 residues. Germline V CDR1 and CDR2: SGHRS, YFSETQ. CDR3 DNA sequence: TGCGCCAGCAGCTTGGGGCAGGGGGCTTTGGACATTCAGTACTTC. Encoded protein: CASSLGQGALDIQYF.

The rearrangement links TRBV18 to TRBJ2-2; 7 bases line up with TRBD1. Germline V CDR1 and CDR2: KGHSH, LQKENI. This CDR3 has 16 residues. J was trimmed by 6 bases and V by 3 bases; bases with no gene match: 10. The CDR3 here is CASSPPGQPTPGELFF. CDR3 DNA: TGTGCCAGCTCACCGCCGGGACAGCCGACGCCCGGGGAGCTGTTTTTT.

The V gene is TRBV5-1, the J gene TRBJ2-5, with 8 bases lining up with TRBD2. The CDR3 sequence is 16 residues long. Germline lookup yields CDR1 SGHRS and CDR2 YFSETQ. The V gene end was trimmed by 4 bases and the J gene end by 2 bases; junction bases not matched to a gene: 10. CDR3 residues: CASSTEAGAQQETQYF. CDR3 in DNA: TGCGCCAGCAGCACTGAAGCGGGGGCACAACAAGAGACCCAGTACTTC.

This chain links TRBV19 with TRBJ1-1, with 9 bases lining up with TRBD1. CDR1 and CDR2 from the germline V gene are LNHDA and SQIVND (reference sequence). The CDR3 consists of 15 residues. V was clipped by 7 bases and J by 3 bases; unmatched bases: 9. The CDR3 sequence: CASTTGGVMYTEAFF. The CDR3 DNA is TGTGCCAGTACGACAGGGGGGGTTATGTACACTGAAGCTTTCTTT.

The chain couples TRBV30 to TRBJ2-1; D may be TRBD1 (5 bases). CDR1 is GTSNPN and CDR2 is SVGIG in the germline V gene (reference sequence). There are 11 residues in the CDR3. Trimming took 3 bases from V and 8 from J, leaving 8 bases between them. The CDR3 loop is CAWSQGHEQFF. In DNA form, the CDR3 reads TGTGCCTGGAGCCAGGGTCATGAGCAGTTCTTC. Looking up the rest from reference TRBV30 and TRBJ2-1 gives the full variable domain: SQTIHQWPATLVQPVGSPLSLECTVEGTSNPNLYWYRQAAGRGLQLLFYSVGIGQISSEVPQNLSASRPQDRQFILSSKKLLLSDSGFYLCAWSQGHEQFFGPGTRLTVL.

The chain combines TRBV18 with TRBJ1-1, with D unclear. This CDR3 contains 12 residues. Trimming removed 8 bases at V and 4 bases at J, with 11 bases between. Germline V gene lookup returns CDR1 KGHSH and CDR2 LQKENI. DNA of the CDR3: TGTGCCAGCAGCCCGGGGAGCACTGAAGCTTTCTTT. This sequence encodes CASSPGSTEAFF.

V usage is TRBV28 and J usage is TRBJ2-7; a possible D gene is TRBD2 (5 bases). The CDR3 covers 15 residues. V was trimmed by 6 bases and J by 2 bases, leaving 17 bases between them. In germline, CDR1 is MDHEN, CDR2 SYDVKM. CDR3 nucleotides: TGTGCCAGCAGGCCTTTGGGCGGGCGCCCCTACGAGCAGTACTTC. It is translated as CASRPLGGRPYEQYF.

The chain combines TRBV18 with TRBJ2-7, with D possibly matching TRBD1 (6 bases). Germline V CDR1 and CDR2: KGHSH, LQKENI. The CDR3 totals 14 residues. Trimming removed 3 bases at V and 5 bases at J, with 14 bases between. CDR3 DNA sequence: TGTGCCAGCTCACCGGACAGTTCCGCCCACGAGCAGTACTTC. It encodes CASSPDSSAHEQYF.

This chain uses TRBV2 with TRBJ1-5; no definite D call. Looked up from germline, CDR1 is SNHLY and CDR2 is FYNNEI. The CDR3 consists of 16 residues. Deletions cut 3 bases from V and 0 bases from J, with 12 bases between. The CDR3 here is CASSDQAGDSNQPQHF. The CDR3 DNA sequence: TGTGCCAGCAGTGATCAGGCCGGGGATAGCAATCAGCCCCAGCATTTT.

The gene calls are TRBV5-1 and TRBJ1-3; D is perhaps TRBD1 (6 bases). The V gene's germline CDR1 is SGHRS and CDR2 YFSETQ. Between the trimmed V and J ends, which lost 0 bases and 4 bases, there was a span of 14 bases. The CDR3 totals 16 residues. The CDR3 reads CASSLGDTGSGNTIYF. The CDR3 nucleotides are TGCGCCAGCAGCTTGGGGGATACAGGGTCGGGAAACACCATATATTTT.

The chain uses TRBV23-1 and TRBJ1-5; D perhaps matches TRBD1 (6 bases). TRBV23-1 is an ORF, with its function uncertain. V dropped 7 bases and J dropped 3 bases, with 19 bases sitting between them. This CDR3 has 16 residues. The CDR3 region has the DNA TGCGCCAGCACCGCCTGCCCCACAGGGTCCAATCAGCCCCAGCATTTT. Translating gives CASTACPTGSNQPQHF.

V usage is TRBV2 and J usage is TRBJ2-5, with 13 positions matching TRBD2. The CDR3 spans 14 residues. Germline V CDR1 and CDR2: SNHLY, FYNNEI. With 8 bases clipped from V and 7 bases from J, the junction kept 7 bases outside the gene matches. CDR3 loop: CASGTSGALGTQYF. For the CDR3, the DNA is TGTGCCAGCGGGACTAGCGGGGCGCTGGGGACCCAGTACTTC.